Each of the 4 T cell receptor beta chains below was sequenced from the same sample in a study of T-cell memory formation after mild COVID-19. TCRdb reprocessed the 5' RACE reads with MiXCR, giving one entry per CDR3 protein. This table has 340,000 or so distinct CDR3 sequences, over 10% appearing once. The sample comprised PBMCs or a T cell subset sorted from them (not recorded which). The receptors derive from a young man who had mild COVID-19 (a few samples of this study predate the infection). Cell type and time point are not known.

This clonotype has ten or more counts. The V call is TRBV7-2, the J call TRBJ2-7, with D possibly matching TRBD2 (6 bases). Trimming took off 5 bases at V and 6 bases at J, with 20 bases between the two ends. The length of the CDR3 is 15 residues. Looked up from germline, CDR1 is SGHTA and CDR2 is FQGNSA. CDR3 DNA sequence: TGTGCCAGCAGCCAACCGGGACTGGGGCTGAGCGAGCAGTACTTC. Its protein product is CASSQPGLGLSEQYF.

This chain joins TRBV5-1 and TRBJ2-5, with 9 bases fitting TRBD2. The CDR3 covers 16 residues. Germline V gene lookup returns CDR1 SGHRS and CDR2 YFSETQ. J lost 5 bases, V lost 5 bases, and 13 bases had no gene match. The CDR3 coding sequence is TGCGCCAGCAGTAGCAGCGCGGCTAGCGGGGATGAGACCCAGTACTTC. It codes for CASSSSAASGDETQYF.

This clonotype showed up many times. The V gene is TRBV5-4, the J gene TRBJ2-3, with D possibly TRBD2 on 5 matching bases. The CDR3 sequence is 15 residues long. Trimming shortened V by 7 bases and J by 7 bases, and 22 bases separated the two germline ends. Germline CDR1 reads SGHNT; CDR2 reads YYREEE (reference sequence). The CDR3 DNA is TGTGCCAGCGCGTTCCGGACTCATCCACCATATACGCAGTATTTT. Translating gives CASAFRTHPPYTQYF.

This chain links TRBV9 with TRBJ1-4; the D is unclear. Trimming removed 2 bases at V and 8 bases at J, with 13 bases between. The CDR3 is made up of 14 amino acids. CDR1 and CDR2 from the germline V gene are SGDLS and YYNGEE. The CDR3 region is CASSVWQFDEKLFF. As DNA, the CDR3 is TGTGCCAGCAGCGTTTGGCAGTTTGACGAAAAACTGTTTTTT.